Listed below are T cell receptor beta chains from one sample, sequenced in a study of blood T cell repertoires in COVID-19. Sequenced by immunoSEQ multiplex PCR; TCRdb stores in-frame clones only, minus some. This sample has roughly 200,000 clones; almost 90% occur once, and the top ten carry around 1.5%. The sequencing input was peripheral blood. The receptors were sampled from a man between 18 and 29 years old with active or convalescent COVID-19. Each CDR3 is given with its conserved first and last residue. The D gene is left open where the match is weak. Only part of the rows carry a size: once, few, many, or a class if the clone is expanded.

d_gene	v_gene	j_gene	abundance	CDR3aa	CDR3nt
NA	TRBV19	TRBJ1-1	NA	CASSIDRRGLNTEAFF	TGTGCCAGTAGTATAGATCGCCGGGGGTTGAACACTGAAGCTTTCTTT
TRBD1	TRBV3-1/TRBV3-2	TRBJ2-3	NA	CASSRRDRGGTDTQYF	TGTGCCAGCAGCCGCCGTGACAGGGGAGGCACAGATACGCAGTATTTT
NA	TRBV4-1	TRBJ2-1	NA	CASSLAMSSYNEQFF	TGCGCCAGCAGCCTAGCGATGAGCTCCTACAATGAGCAGTTCTTC
TRBD2	TRBV12-5	TRBJ2-5	NA	CASGLEAGGWETQYF	TGTGCTAGTGGCCTCGAAGCGGGAGGATGGGAGACCCAGTACTTC
TRBD1	TRBV9	TRBJ2-7	NA	CASSVGIWGGQGSYEQYF	TGTGCCAGCAGCGTAGGAATTTGGGGTGGACAGGGGTCTTACGAGCAGTACTTC
NA	TRBV5-4	TRBJ2-1	NA	CASSLADEQFF	TGTGCCAGCAGCTTGGCAGATGAGCAGTTCTTC
NA	TRBV15	TRBJ2-1	NA	CATSRDLGDEQFF	TGTGCCACCAGCAGAGATTTGGGCGATGAGCAGTTCTTC
NA	TRBV7-2	TRBJ2-1	few	CASSSTKTYNEQFF	TGTGCCAGCAGCTCTACTAAAACCTACAATGAGCAGTTCTTC
NA	TRBV19	TRBJ1-6	NA	CASSPMDSHNSPLHF	TGTGCCAGTAGCCCAATGGACAGTCATAATTCACCCCTCCACTTT
TRBD1	TRBV10-3	TRBJ2-7	NA	CAISVVTSGTGGFHEQYF	TGTGCCATCAGTGTGGTCACTTCCGGGACAGGGGGCTTCCACGAGCAGTACTTC
NA	TRBV5-1	TRBJ2-3	NA	CASSLVQGRALDTQYF	TGCGCCAGCAGCTTGGTGCAGGGGCGCGCCCTAGATACGCAGTATTTT
NA	TRBV30	TRBJ2-5	NA	CAWSAQGFQETQYF	TGTGCCTGGAGTGCACAGGGTTTCCAGGAGACCCAGTACTTC
TRBD1	TRBV19	TRBJ2-1	NA	CASSAPGQGADNEQFF	TGTGCCAGTAGTGCACCGGGACAGGGGGCAGACAATGAGCAGTTCTTC
TRBD2	TRBV7-8	TRBJ2-5	NA	CASSWGTSGRASQETQYF	TGTGCCAGCAGCTGGGGGACTAGCGGGAGGGCCTCCCAAGAGACCCAGTACTTC
TRBD1	TRBV6-6	TRBJ2-7	NA	CASIKGQGASYEQYF	TGTGCCAGCATAAAAGGACAGGGGGCCTCCTACGAGCAGTACTTC
NA	TRBV6-5	TRBJ1-2	NA	CASSPGSYGYTF	TGTGCCAGCAGCCCGGGATCATATGGCTACACCTTC
TRBD2	TRBV27	TRBJ2-7	NA	CASSLGGRGANEQYF	TGTGCCAGCAGTTTGGGTGGGCGGGGGGCCAACGAGCAGTACTTC
TRBD1	TRBV7-2	TRBJ1-2	NA	CASSNSPGQGAIYGYTF	TGTGCCAGCAGCAACTCACCGGGACAGGGGGCTATCTATGGCTACACCTTC
NA	TRBV7-7	TRBJ2-1	NA	CASSERRESEQFF	TGTGCTAGCAGCGAGAGGCGAGAGTCGGAGCAGTTCTTC
TRBD2	TRBV28	TRBJ2-3	NA	CASSKVLAGVGTQYF	TGTGCCAGCAGTAAGGTACTAGCGGGAGTCGGTACGCAGTATTTT
NA	TRBV19	TRBJ1-5	NA	CASSISSRSSNQPQHF	TGTGCCAGTAGTATTAGCTCAAGATCTAGCAATCAGCCCCAGCATTTT
TRBD1	TRBV5-4	TRBJ2-7	few	CATGRGKGQVTYEQYF	TGTGCCACCGGGCGCGGAAAGGGACAGGTAACCTACGAGCAGTACTTC
TRBD1	TRBV30	TRBJ2-2	few	CAWTQDRATGELFF	TGTGCCTGGACCCAGGACAGGGCCACCGGGGAGCTGTTTTTT
TRBD2	TRBV19	TRBJ2-1	NA	CASSIRRDYYNEQFF	TGTGCCAGTAGTATACGCCGGGACTACTACAATGAGCAGTTCTTC
TRBD1	TRBV27	TRBJ2-1	NA	CASTVTGSYNEQFF	TGTGCCAGCACTGTGACAGGGTCCTACAATGAGCAGTTCTTC
NA	TRBV4-2	TRBJ2-2	NA	CASSQDRSNTGELFF	TGTGCCAGCAGCCAGGACAGATCGAACACCGGGGAGCTGTTTTTT
NA	TRBV28	TRBJ1-4	NA	CASSSLVKLFF	TGTGCCAGCAGTTCCCTCGTAAAACTGTTTTTT
NA	TRBV19	TRBJ1-2	NA	CASSIDPTGIGGYTF	TGTGCCAGTAGTATCGACCCCACGGGAATTGGAGGCTACACCTTC
TRBD1	TRBV29-1	TRBJ1-1	once	CSVGQGNTEAFF	TGCAGCGTGGGACAGGGGAACACTGAAGCTTTCTTT
NA	TRBV5-1	TRBJ2-2	NA	CASSEERAGELFF	TGCGCCAGCAGCGAGGAGAGGGCCGGGGAGCTGTTTTTT
TRBD2	TRBV3-1/TRBV3-2	TRBJ2-3	once	CASSQSPSGVATQYF	TGTGCCAGCAGCCAATCACCCAGCGGGGTTGCGACGCAGTATTTT
NA	TRBV5-6	TRBJ2-1	once	CASSLGGSSSYNEQFF	TGTGCCAGCAGCTTAGGAGGGTCGAGCTCCTACAATGAGCAGTTCTTC
TRBD2	TRBV27	TRBJ2-1	NA	CASSSGLAGGANEQFF	TGTGCCAGCAGTTCCGGACTAGCGGGGGGTGCCAATGAGCAGTTCTTC